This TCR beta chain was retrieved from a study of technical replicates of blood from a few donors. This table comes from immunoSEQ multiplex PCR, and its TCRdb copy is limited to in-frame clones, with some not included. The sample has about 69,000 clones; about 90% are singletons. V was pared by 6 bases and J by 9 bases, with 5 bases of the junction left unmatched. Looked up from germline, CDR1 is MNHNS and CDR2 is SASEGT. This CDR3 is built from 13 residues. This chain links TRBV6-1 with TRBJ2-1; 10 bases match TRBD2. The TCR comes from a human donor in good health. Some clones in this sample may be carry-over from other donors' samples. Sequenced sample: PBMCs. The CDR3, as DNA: TGTGCCAGCAGCGCTAGCGGGAGTCTTGAGCAGTTCTTC. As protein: CASSASGSLEQFF.